The 31 T cell receptor beta chains below come from one sample, sequenced in a study of blood T cells in healthy people across ages. Then a second PCR, running about 7 to 11 cycles, was carried out with a sample-barcoded 5' primer and a J-beta primer mix. TCRdb fed the 5' RACE reads into MiXCR, producing one record per CDR3 protein. The sample includes 800,000 or so distinct CDR3 sequences, about 47% of them seen just once. The sample consisted of blood. The receptors stem from a man older than 75 in good health.

The V gene is TRBV2, the J gene TRBJ2-3, with D unresolved. Germline lookup yields CDR1 SNHLY and CDR2 FYNNEI. V was clipped by 4 bases and J by 7 bases, with 15 bases between them. The CDR3 runs 14 residues. This CDR3 reads CASSVSRLAYTQYF. The DNA for the CDR3 is TGTGCCAGCAGTGTATCGAGACTCGCATATACGCAGTATTTT.

The rearrangement links TRBV18 to TRBJ2-1, with 10 bases matching TRBD1. J gave up 6 bases and V 6 bases, and 8 bases lay outside the gene matches. The CDR3 loop spans 15 amino acids. From germline, CDR1 is KGHSH and CDR2 LQKENI. For the CDR3, the DNA is TGTGCCAGCTCGGGAGGGACAGGGGTCTTCAATGAGCAGTTCTTC. Encoded protein: CASSGGTGVFNEQFF.

This clonotype showed up just a few times. The V call is TRBV4-1, the J call TRBJ2-7; D call uncertain. The germline V and J ends were trimmed by 1 base and 3 bases, with 10 bases remaining between them. The CDR3 sequence is 14 residues long. The germline V gene has CDR1 MGHRA and CDR2 YSYEKL. CDR3 residues: CASSQAPRLYEQYF. Written as DNA, the CDR3 is TGCGCCAGCAGCCAAGCGCCACGGCTCTACGAGCAGTACTTC.

CDR3 in amino acids: CATSDRGGTDTQYF. The DNA of the CDR3 is TGTGCCACCAGTGACCGCGGAGGCACAGATACGCAGTATTTT. The V gene is TRBV24-1, the J gene TRBJ2-3; no definite D call. Trimming pared 4 bases from V and 1 base from J, leaving 8 bases between. The CDR3 sequence is 14 residues long. Germline lookup yields CDR1 KGHDR and CDR2 SFDVKD.

The V call is TRBV7-2, the J call TRBJ2-1; D is unclear. The CDR3 length is 12 residues. CDR1 SGHTA and CDR2 FQGNSA come from the germline V gene. Trimming left V 1 base short and J 13 bases short, with 11 bases between. This CDR3 reads CASSLDGRSQFF. The CDR3 nucleotides read TGTGCCAGCAGCTTAGATGGCAGGTCCCAGTTCTTC. The full variable domain, completed using reference TRBV7-2 and TRBJ2-1, is GAGVSQSPSNKVTEKGKDVELRCDPISGHTALYWYRQSLGQGLEFLIYFQGNSAPDKSGLPSDRFSAERTGGSVSTLTIQRTQQEDSAVYLCASSLDGRSQFFGPGTRLTVL.

This chain links TRBV5-1 with TRBJ2-3; 9 positions agree with TRBD2. The CDR3 consists of 16 residues. CDR1 and CDR2 from the germline V gene are SGHRS and YFSETQ. The ends lost 4 bases at V and 6 bases at J; junction bases unmatched: 12. CDR3 DNA sequence: TGCGCCAGCAGCCCGATTAGCGGGAGAGTCACGGATACGCAGTATTTT. Translated, it gives CASSPISGRVTDTQYF.

The chain carries TRBV9 and TRBJ2-1; TRBD2 might be the D (6 bases). The germline V and J ends were trimmed by 0 bases and 6 bases, with 10 bases remaining between them. The CDR3 runs to 14 residues. Germline V gene lookup returns CDR1 SGDLS and CDR2 YYNGEE. Here the CDR3 reads CASSVGMGLNEQFF. CDR3 bases: TGTGCCAGCAGCGTAGGAATGGGACTCAATGAGCAGTTCTTC.

V and J are TRBV25-1 and TRBJ2-1; 7 nucleotides match TRBD1. The J segment lost 0 bases and the V segment lost 3 bases, leaving 17 bases of the junction unmatched. The V gene's germline CDR1 is MGHDK and CDR2 SYGVNS. This CDR3 is 20 amino acids long. The CDR3 DNA is TGTGCCAGCAGTGATCCCCCGGGACAGCAGACCGTTGGCTCCTACAATGAGCAGTTCTTC. Residues: CASSDPPGQQTVGSYNEQFF.

V is TRBV29-1 and J is TRBJ2-7, with 9 bases fitting TRBD1. The germline V gene has CDR1 SQVTM and CDR2 ANQGSEA. The CDR3 spans 12 residues. With V trimmed by 7 bases and J by 5 bases, 6 bases remained unmatched. The CDR3 sequence: CSAGQGNHEQYF. The CDR3 region has the DNA TGCAGCGCGGGACAGGGTAACCACGAGCAGTACTTC.

On this clonotype itself: A read error may account for a junction end that differs from germline. The chain recombines TRBV7-9 with TRBJ2-5; TRBD2 matches at 10 bases. The CDR3 totals 17 residues. The germline gives CDR1 SEHNR, CDR2 FQNEAQ (reference sequence). CDR3 sequence reads: CASSSHLAGAISYEQYF. The CDR3 nucleotides read TGTGCCAGCAGCTCCCACCTAGCGGGAGCGATCAGCTACGAGCAGTACTTT.

The chain couples TRBV29-1 to TRBJ2-5; 12 bases match TRBD2. The germline V gene encodes CDR1 SQVTM and CDR2 ANQGSEA. The junction had 2 bases not matched to a gene; V was cut back by 3 bases and J by 6 bases. This CDR3 contains 13 residues. The CDR3 protein is CSVEGTSGQTQYF. In DNA form, the CDR3 reads TGCAGCGTTGAGGGGACTAGCGGGCAGACCCAGTACTTC.

Remarks on this clonotype: A read error is possible here, since a much larger clone lies one base away. The rearrangement uses TRBV7-2 and TRBJ2-1; no reliable D call. The CDR3 totals 14 residues. CDR1 is SGHTA, CDR2 FQGNSA, per germline. CDR3 in DNA: TGTGCCGGCAGCTTAGACCCCAGCTACAATGAGCAGTTCTTC. Protein: CAGSLDPSYNEQFF.

This clonotype was counted once. This chain joins TRBV27 and TRBJ2-7; 10 bases match TRBD2. V lost 3 bases, J lost 1 base, and 6 bases stayed unmatched. From germline, CDR1 is MNHEY and CDR2 SMNVEV (reference sequence). The CDR3 has 16 amino acids. CDR3 DNA: TGTGCCAGCAGTTTCAAGCGGGGGGGTTTGTCCTACGAGCAGTACTTC. It is translated as CASSFKRGGLSYEQYF.

The V and J genes are TRBV5-1 and TRBJ2-5, with 8 bases matching TRBD2. The length of the CDR3 is 18 residues. J was trimmed by 11 bases and V by 4 bases; bases with no gene match: 25. Germline V CDR1 and CDR2: SGHRS, YFSETQ. The CDR3 loop reads CASSLVPSGRTIDNEQYF. The CDR3 coding sequence is TGCGCCAGCAGCCTGGTTCCTAGCGGGCGTACTATAGACAATGAGCAGTACTTC.

This clonotype was found a few times. V and J are TRBV29-1 and TRBJ2-3; D unclear. This CDR3 has 12 residues. Germline V gene sequence: CDR1 SQVTM, CDR2 ANQGSEA. V was shortened by 4 bases and J by 1 base, with 6 bases between the two germline ends. CDR3: CSVGHRTDTQYF. CDR3 sequence (DNA): TGCAGCGTTGGACACCGCACAGATACGCAGTATTTT.

This clonotype was recorded a few times. This chain uses TRBV3-1 with TRBJ2-7, with D possibly TRBD2 on 6 matching bases. The germline gives CDR1 LGHDT, CDR2 YNNKEL (reference sequence). V was cut by 2 bases and J by 7 bases, with 18 bases left in between. The CDR3 has 15 residues. The CDR3 reads CASSQSGTGSGEQYF. DNA of the CDR3: TGTGCCAGCAGCCAATCGGGGACTGGATCGGGGGAGCAGTACTTC.

This clonotype was recorded a few times. The chain employs TRBV5-5 and TRBJ2-7; no clear D. Germline CDR1 SGHKS, CDR2 YYEKEE (reference sequence). This CDR3 has 15 amino acids. V was cut by 0 bases and J by 0 bases, with 10 bases left in between. The CDR3 protein is CASSLAVVVSYEQYF. The CDR3 nucleotides read TGTGCCAGCAGCTTGGCCGTAGTGGTCTCCTACGAGCAGTACTTC.

This chain links TRBV12-3 or TRBV12-4 with TRBJ2-4; no definite D call. The CDR3 spans 13 residues. Trimming left V 6 bases short and J 5 bases short, with 11 bases between. CDR3 bases: TGTGCCAGCAGGTTAAATGCGGAAAACATTCAGTACTTC. It codes for CASRLNAENIQYF.

Note on this clonotype: One junction end does not reproduce the germline sequence, and a read error may be involved. The chain links TRBV4-3 to TRBJ2-6; D not certain. The CDR3 is 16 amino acids. Germline assignment: CDR1 LGHNA and CDR2 YSLEER. CDR3 coding DNA: TGCGCCAGCAGACAAGCCCAAGGGACTGGGGCCAACGTCCTGACTTTC. Translation: CASRQAQGTGANVLTF.

This clonotype was seen many times. CDR3 loop: CASSKDRGIAGVSNEQFF. The CDR3 nucleotides are TGCGCCAGCAGTAAGGACAGGGGAATAGCGGGAGTCTCCAATGAGCAGTTCTTC. The chain joins TRBV5-1 to TRBJ2-1; D is perhaps TRBD1 or TRBD2 (9 bases each). The V and J ends lost 5 bases and 6 bases respectively, with 27 bases between them. The CDR3 spans 18 residues. CDR1 and CDR2 from the germline V gene are SGHRS and YFSETQ.

This clonotype occurred many times. The chain employs TRBV7-3 and TRBJ2-1; the D is unclear. V was pared by 4 bases and J by 4 bases, with 11 bases between. This CDR3 region has 14 residues. CDR1 and CDR2 from the germline V gene are SGHTA and FQGTGA. The chain's CDR3 is CASSYRADYNEQFF. The CDR3 coding sequence is TGTGCCAGCAGCTACCGGGCCGATTACAATGAGCAGTTCTTC.

V gene TRBV12-3 or TRBV12-4 combines with J gene TRBJ1-6; D is unclear. CDR3 length equals 16 residues. V lost 1 base and J lost 5, with 12 bases in between. The CDR3 sequence: CASSLDRPENNSPLHF. The CDR3 nucleotides read TGTGCCAGCAGTTTAGATCGCCCAGAGAATAATTCACCCCTCCACTTT.

The sample holds many counts of this clonotype. V usage is TRBV7-2 and J usage is TRBJ2-5; weak D call: TRBD1 (5 bases). The ends were cut back, 2 bases at V and 11 bases at J, with 18 bases in the middle. There are 14 residues in the CDR3. CDR1 and CDR2 from the germline V gene are SGHTA and FQGNSA. The CDR3 DNA follows: TGTGCCAGCAGCTTAACAGGTGTTGGGAATGAGCAGTACTTC. This gives the protein CASSLTGVGNEQYF.

The chain links TRBV6-5 to TRBJ2-5; 7 positions match TRBD2. This CDR3 comprises 14 residues. Trimming removed 3 bases from V and 4 bases from J; junction bases left unmatched: 5. Per the germline V gene, CDR1 is MNHEY and CDR2 is SVGAGI. The CDR3 DNA sequence: TGTGCCAGCAGTTATGGGGGGGTGGGAGAGACCCAGTACTTC. Its protein is CASSYGGVGETQYF.

This chain joins TRBV7-9 and TRBJ1-2, with D perhaps TRBD1 (6 bases). Per germline, CDR1 SEHNR and CDR2 FQNEAQ (reference sequence). CDR3 size: 15 residues. V was cut by 5 bases and J by 8 bases, with 21 bases left in between. The CDR3 here is CASSASRDGGQGYTF. The DNA for the CDR3 is TGTGCCAGCAGCGCGAGTCGGGACGGGGGGCAAGGCTACACCTTC.

This clonotype showed up just a few times. The chain links TRBV2 to TRBJ1-5; D is unresolved. The germline CDR1 and CDR2 sequences are SNHLY and FYNNEI. With 8 bases removed from V and 7 bases from J, the gap between germline ends came to 12 bases. This CDR3 spans 12 amino acids. The CDR3 is CASGQQVQPQHF. CDR3 bases: TGTGCCAGCGGCCAACAAGTACAGCCCCAGCATTTT.

This clonotype was recorded a few times. The chain is built from TRBV20-1 and TRBJ2-1; D gene uncertain. The CDR3 is 12 residues long. Trimming took off 4 bases at V and 8 bases at J, with 12 bases between the two ends. Germline assignment: CDR1 DFQATT and CDR2 SNEGSKA (reference sequence). The CDR3: CSATSAGYEQFF. DNA of the CDR3: TGCAGTGCTACCTCGGCCGGGTATGAGCAGTTCTTC.

This clonotype was recorded a few times. This sequence joins TRBV7-9 and TRBJ2-3; TRBD2 matches 8 bases. Unmatched junction bases numbered 8, after V lost 5 bases and J lost 4 bases. The CDR3 extends over 15 amino acids. The germline V gene encodes CDR1 SEHNR and CDR2 FQNEAQ (reference sequence). The CDR3: CASSRPGLVADTQYF. The CDR3 bases are TGTGCCAGCAGCCGTCCGGGACTAGTCGCAGATACGCAGTATTTT. Drawing the rest from reference TRBV7-9 and TRBJ2-3, the complete variable domain is DTGVSQNPRHKITKRGQNVTFRCDPISEHNRLYWYRQTLGQGPEFLTYFQNEAQLEKSRLLSDRFSAERPKGSFSTLEIQRTEQGDSAMYLCASSRPGLVADTQYFGPGTRLTVL.

This clonotype came up many times. The rearrangement links TRBV29-1 to TRBJ2-4; 13 bases agree with TRBD2. CDR1 and CDR2 (germline): SQVTM, ANQGSEA. CDR3 length: 14 amino acids. Germline trimming cut 2 bases from V and 13 bases from J; bases unmatched to any gene: 8. The CDR3 here is CSVERLAGGIQQYF. CDR3 nucleotide sequence: TGCAGCGTTGAAAGACTAGCGGGAGGTATCCAGCAGTACTTC.

The chain combines TRBV5-1 with TRBJ2-1; D unresolved. Germline values: CDR1 SGHRS, CDR2 YFSETQ. This CDR3 spans 13 amino acids. V was clipped by 1 base and J by 4 bases, with 6 bases between them. CDR3 DNA sequence: TGCGCCAGCAGCTTGAGCCGTTACAATGAGCAGTTCTTC. Amino acids: CASSLSRYNEQFF.

The J gene is TRBJ2-1, the V gene TRBV7-2; 7 nucleotides match TRBD2. This CDR3 contains 11 residues. Per germline, CDR1 SGHTA and CDR2 FQGNSA. J was trimmed by 12 bases and V by 11 bases; bases with no gene match: 10. In DNA, the CDR3 is TGTGCCGAGCGGAGTGGGGGGGTGCAGTTCTTC. Amino acid sequence: CAERSGGVQFF.